The rows below give T cell receptor beta chains drawn from one sample of a study of shared clonotypes between healthy human individuals. TCRdb keeps only in-frame clones here, not all; method: immunoSEQ multiplex PCR. The sample has approximately 2.3 million clones, approximately 93% seen once; the top ten hold under 0.45%. Sequenced: naive CD4+ T cells from PBMCs. The origin of the receptors is a man aged 18 to 35 in good health. Some clones in this sample may be carry-over from other donors' samples. Each CDR3 is given with its conserved first and last residue. Fields, in order: D gene, V gene, clone size, J gene, CDR3 protein, CDR3 DNA. A D gene is named only where the DNA matches it firmly. Size is omitted from some rows. Given values are once, few, many or a class for expanded clones.

D: .
V: TRBV28
size: .
J: TRBJ1-1
CDR3: CASSPGGAPRSFF
DNA: TGTGCCAGCAGTCCCGGAGGGGCCCCTCGTTCCTTCTTT

D: .
V: TRBV28
size: .
J: TRBJ2-6
CDR3: CASSFGVLAPSGANVLTF
DNA: TGTGCCAGCAGTTTCGGGGTATTAGCTCCCTCTGGGGCCAACGTCCTGACTTTC

D: .
V: TRBV27
size: .
J: TRBJ1-4
CDR3: CASNKSPAMGQGSEKLFF
DNA: TGTGCCAGCAACAAATCCCCTGCCATGGGGCAGGGAAGTGAAAAACTGTTTTTT

D: .
V: TRBV19
size: .
J: TRBJ2-7
CDR3: CASSIVWGRDYEQYF
DNA: TGTGCCAGTAGTATCGTTTGGGGACGCGACTACGAGCAGTACTTC

D: .
V: TRBV7-2
size: once
J: TRBJ2-5
CDR3: CASSLYTGSQETQYF
DNA: TGTGCCAGCAGCTTGTATACAGGATCCCAAGAGACCCAGTACTTC

D: .
V: TRBV5-1
size: .
J: TRBJ2-2
CDR3: CASSLAPLAAGGRAGELFF
DNA: TGCGCCAGCAGCTTGGCCCCACTAGCTGCCGGGGGCCGAGCCGGGGAGCTGTTTTTT

D: .
V: TRBV4-1
size: .
J: TRBJ1-2
CDR3: CASSQEGMEGYTF
DNA: TGCGCCAGCAGCCAAGAAGGCATGGAGGGCTACACCTTC

D: .
V: TRBV18
size: .
J: TRBJ2-1
CDR3: CASSLGSGGRHNEQFF
DNA: TGTGCCAGCTCACTAGGATCGGGGGGCCGACACAATGAGCAGTTCTTC

D: .
V: TRBV28
size: .
J: TRBJ2-6
CDR3: CASWGSGANVLTF
DNA: TGTGCCAGCTGGGGCTCTGGGGCCAACGTCCTGACTTTC

D: .
V: TRBV5-1
size: .
J: TRBJ2-1
CDR3: CASNLQERSYNEQFF
DNA: TGCGCCAGCAACCTACAGGAGAGATCCTACAATGAGCAGTTCTTC

D: TRBD1
V: TRBV28
size: .
J: TRBJ2-2
CDR3: CASLGQGADTGELFF
DNA: TGTGCCAGCCTTGGACAGGGGGCCGACACCGGGGAGCTGTTTTTT

D: TRBD1
V: TRBV4-3
size: .
J: TRBJ1-4
CDR3: CASSRSRGEKLFF
DNA: TGCGCCAGCAGCAGGAGCAGGGGGGAAAAACTGTTTTTT

D: .
V: TRBV7-9
size: .
J: TRBJ1-4
CDR3: CASSDRSVEKLFF
DNA: TGTGCCAGCAGCGACAGGTCGGTTGAAAAACTGTTTTTT

D: TRBD1
V: TRBV5-4
size: .
J: TRBJ2-1
CDR3: CASSLSTGEHEQFF
DNA: TGTGCCAGCAGCTTGTCGACAGGGGAGCATGAGCAGTTCTTC

D: TRBD2
V: TRBV5-1
size: .
J: TRBJ2-1
CDR3: CASSLGGRAYNEQFF
DNA: TGCGCCAGCAGCTTGGGCGGGAGGGCCTACAATGAGCAGTTCTTC

D: TRBD2
V: TRBV4-1
size: .
J: TRBJ2-3
CDR3: CASSPKFSGITDTQYF
DNA: TGCGCCAGCAGCCCGAAATTTAGCGGGATCACGGATACGCAGTATTTT

D: .
V: TRBV2
size: .
J: TRBJ2-1
CDR3: CASSSKEWFEQFF
DNA: TGTGCCAGCAGTTCTAAGGAATGGTTTGAGCAGTTCTTC

D: .
V: TRBV28
size: .
J: TRBJ2-5
CDR3: CALMGGALGETQYF
DNA: TGTGCCCTCATGGGGGGGGCACTTGGAGAGACCCAGTACTTC

D: TRBD2
V: TRBV30
size: .
J: TRBJ2-7
CDR3: CAWSGLAGVLEQYF
DNA: TGTGCCTGGAGCGGACTAGCGGGAGTGCTCGAGCAGTACTTC

D: TRBD2
V: TRBV11-2
size: .
J: TRBJ2-7
CDR3: CASSLRPTSGSSYEQYF
DNA: TGTGCCAGCAGCTTAAGACCGACTAGCGGGAGCTCCTACGAGCAGTACTTC